The 31 T cell receptor beta chains reported below all come from one sample, sequenced in a study of T cell responses to AZD1222 COVID-19 vaccine. Generated by immunoSEQ multiplex PCR, the TCRdb table keeps only in-frame clones and is missing some. The sample lists roughly 200,000 clones; about 89% were seen once. The specimen comprised peripheral blood, sampled 28 days after the second AZD1222 dose. Receptor source: an adult who received the AZD1222 COVID-19 vaccine.

This clone was found once. The chain carries TRBV30 and TRBJ1-4; no clear D gene. CDR1 and CDR2 (germline): GTSNPN, SVGIG (reference sequence). V was trimmed by 3 bases and J by 5 bases, leaving 16 bases between them. The length of the CDR3 is 15 residues. The CDR3 DNA reads TGTGCCTGGAGAAGGCCACAAGCGCTGAATGAAAAACTGTTTTTT. It codes for CAWRRPQALNEKLFF.

Points on this clone: This sample includes further DNA sequences coding for the same CDR3. J is TRBJ2-5 and V is TRBV24-1; 8 nucleotides align to TRBD1. The CDR3 has 13 amino acids. Germline lookup yields CDR1 KGHDR and CDR2 SFDVKD. V lost 7 bases, J lost 4 bases, and 4 bases stayed unmatched. The chain's CDR3 is CATSGQGRETQYF. CDR3 DNA sequence: TGTGCCACCAGCGGACAGGGTCGAGAGACCCAGTACTTC.

This sequence joins TRBV2 and TRBJ2-2; D is tentatively TRBD1 or TRBD2 (5 bases each). Germline CDR1 and CDR2: SNHLY and FYNNEI. This CDR3 has 16 residues. Trimming removed 6 bases at V and 1 base at J, with 15 bases between. Written as DNA, the CDR3 is TGTGCCAGCAGGACGGGACGGGACCTGAACACCGGGGAGCTGTTTTTT. Protein: CASRTGRDLNTGELFF.

This chain links TRBV19 with TRBJ2-1, with D perhaps matching TRBD2 (5 bases). V was trimmed by 3 bases and J by 4 bases, leaving 13 bases between them. Germline CDR1 and CDR2: LNHDA and SQIVND (reference sequence). The CDR3 runs 15 residues. The DNA of the CDR3 is TGTGCCAGTAGTATGAGGGTCCAAACTTACAATGAGCAGTTCTTC. As protein: CASSMRVQTYNEQFF.

CDR3 in amino acids: CASSHEDRGPWGEQFF. In DNA, the CDR3 is TGCGCCAGCAGCCACGAAGACAGGGGGCCCTGGGGTGAGCAGTTCTTC. The chain combines TRBV4-3 with TRBJ2-1; TRBD1 matches 10 bases. Germline V gene lookup returns CDR1 LGHNA and CDR2 YSLEER. CDR3 length equals 16 residues. Trimming at V came to 3 bases and at J to 9 bases, leaving 11 bases not matched to a gene.

This clone turned up a few times. V usage is TRBV19 and J usage is TRBJ2-7, with D perhaps matching TRBD1 (5 bases). This CDR3 region has 15 residues. Germline loops: CDR1 LNHDA, CDR2 SQIVND (reference sequence). Trimming removed 1 base at V and 3 bases at J, with 13 bases between. CDR3 sequence (DNA): TGTGCCAGTAGTATAGGGCAGGGTGAGATCTACGAGCAGTACTTC. Translating it yields CASSIGQGEIYEQYF.

V is TRBV9 and J is TRBJ1-6; D is unresolved. CDR3 length: 15 amino acids. V lost 2 bases and J 2 bases, leaving 8 bases between the germline ends. Germline V gene sequence: CDR1 SGDLS, CDR2 YYNGEE. DNA for the CDR3: TGTGCCAGCAGCGTGGCCGGGACCTATAATTCACCCCTCCACTTT. It specifies CASSVAGTYNSPLHF. Complete variable domain (other parts from reference TRBV9 and TRBJ1-6): DSGVTQTPKHLITATGQRVTLRCSPRSGDLSVYWYQQSLDQGLQFLIQYYNGEERAKGNILERFSAQQFPDLHSELNLSSLELGDSALYFCASSVAGTYNSPLHFGNGTRLTVT.

V is TRBV28 and J is TRBJ1-1, with TRBD1 as a possible D gene (6 bases). This CDR3 has 12 residues. With 7 bases removed from V and 6 bases from J, the gap between germline ends came to 12 bases. Germline V gives CDR1 MDHEN, CDR2 SYDVKM. The CDR3 sequence: CASTSGVPEAFF. The CDR3 DNA reads as TGTGCCAGCACCTCAGGGGTCCCTGAAGCTTTCTTT.

The rearrangement links TRBV10-2 to TRBJ2-7; 8 bases are a match to TRBD2. This CDR3 has 14 amino acids. Losses at the gene ends were 6 bases for V and 3 bases for J; bases not matched to a gene: 7. In germline, CDR1 is WSHSY, CDR2 SAAADI. The CDR3 region is CASSPRGGSYEQYF. CDR3 bases: TGCGCCAGCAGCCCTCGGGGGGGGAGCTACGAGCAGTACTTC.

The chain employs TRBV11-3 and TRBJ1-1, with D possibly being TRBD1 (5 bases). Trimming shortened V by 3 bases and J by 9 bases, and 11 bases separated the two germline ends. The CDR3 is made up of 12 amino acids. Germline V lookup: CDR1 SGHNT, CDR2 YENEEA. The DNA of the CDR3 is TGTGCCAGCAGCTTCCTCCCGGGACAAGCTTTCTTT. Translating gives CASSFLPGQAFF. The full variable domain, with the rest looked up from reference TRBV11-3 and TRBJ1-1, is EAGVVQSPRYKIIEKKQPVAFWCNPISGHNTLYWYLQNLGQGPELLIRYENEEAVDDSQLPKDRFSAERLKGVDSTLKIQPAELGDSAVYLCASSFLPGQAFFGQGTRLTVV.

The rearrangement joins TRBV7-2 to TRBJ2-7; D gene uncertain. Trimming left V 5 bases short and J 5 bases short, with 7 bases between. The V gene's germline CDR1 is SGHTA and CDR2 FQGNSA. This CDR3 has 11 amino acids. The CDR3 region has the DNA TGTGCCAGCAGCCCCGCAGACGAGCAGTACTTC. Amino acid sequence: CASSPADEQYF.

V gene TRBV11-2 combines with J gene TRBJ2-1; D uncertain. Germline assignment: CDR1 SGHAT and CDR2 FQNNGV. V dropped 0 bases and J dropped 4 bases, with 4 bases sitting between them. The CDR3 has 13 amino acids. DNA for the CDR3: TGTGCCAGCAGCTTAGAAGGTTACAATGAGCAGTTCTTC. Amino acid sequence: CASSLEGYNEQFF.

In this sample, this clone turned up once. The chain recombines TRBV5-1 with TRBJ2-3; 12 nucleotides agree with TRBD2. Per germline, CDR1 SGHRS and CDR2 YFSETQ. Germline trimming cut 4 bases from V and 3 bases from J; bases unmatched to any gene: 9. The CDR3 runs to 17 residues. CDR3 sequence (DNA): TGCGCCAGCAGCAATAATCTCGGACTAGCGGGAACAGATACGCAGTATTTT. Translation: CASSNNLGLAGTDTQYF.

V and J are TRBV5-1 and TRBJ2-7, with D possibly matching TRBD1 (5 bases). Trimming removed 6 bases from V and 5 bases from J, with 21 bases in between. Germline V gene data show CDR1 as SGHRS and CDR2 as YFSETQ. The CDR3 is 15 residues long. The CDR3 region has the DNA TGCGCCAGCACCGAGTCAGGGTTGGTATCTGACGAGCAGTACTTC. Its protein is CASTESGLVSDEQYF.

V gene TRBV3-1 (or the pseudogene TRBV3-2) combines with J gene TRBJ2-5; 7 bases match TRBD2. The CDR3 extends over 16 amino acids. V shed 0 bases and J 2 bases; nucleotides not matched to a gene: 6. Germline CDR1 reads LGHDT; CDR2 reads YNNKEL (reference sequence). The CDR3 DNA is TGTGCCAGCAGCCAAGATCAGGGAGCGGGACAAGAGACCCAGTACTTC. This translates into CASSQDQGAGQETQYF.

The chain joins TRBV3-1 (or the pseudogene TRBV3-2) to TRBJ2-3; 9 bases are a match to TRBD2. This CDR3 is 17 amino acids long. With V trimmed by 4 bases and J by 6 bases, 14 bases remained unmatched. Per the germline V gene, CDR1 is LGHDT and CDR2 is YNNKEL (reference sequence). The DNA for the CDR3 is TGTGCCAGCAGCCTTCTAGCGGGAAGAGGGGAGGCCGATACGCAGTATTTT. Translation: CASSLLAGRGEADTQYF.

The chain carries TRBV4-1 and TRBJ2-3; 9 bases are shared with TRBD2. Germline CDR1 is MGHRA and CDR2 is YSYEKL. This CDR3 contains 15 residues. The J segment lost 1 base and the V segment lost 4 bases, leaving 3 bases of the junction unmatched. In nucleotides, the CDR3 is TGCGCCAGCAGCCCTCGGACTAGCGGCACAGATACGCAGTATTTT. This gives the protein CASSPRTSGTDTQYF.

This sequence joins TRBV5-1 and TRBJ2-3; 8 bases are shared with TRBD2. The CDR3 has 16 amino acids. V was pared by 0 bases and J by 1 base, with 4 bases of the junction left unmatched. The germline V gene encodes CDR1 SGHRS and CDR2 YFSETQ. CDR3: CASSLGGLGGTDTQYF. CDR3 in DNA: TGCGCCAGCAGCTTGGGGGGACTAGGAGGCACAGATACGCAGTATTTT.

The rearrangement links TRBV24-1 to TRBJ2-4; D remains unclear. The CDR3 runs 16 residues. The V gene's germline CDR1 is KGHDR and CDR2 SFDVKD. V gave up 1 base and J gave up 3 bases, with 12 bases separating them. DNA for the CDR3: TGTGCCACCAGTGATTTTGTGAGAACGGGCAAAAACATTCAGTACTTC. Translation: CATSDFVRTGKNIQYF.

This clone was seen a handful of times. This chain links TRBV5-8 with TRBJ1-1; the D is unclear. Germline V gene data show CDR1 as SGHTS and CDR2 as YDEGEE. V was shortened by 0 bases and J by 1 base, with 10 bases between the two germline ends. The CDR3 runs 15 residues. In DNA form, the CDR3 reads TGTGCCAGCAGCTTGGCCGTCGGGGAGAACACTGAAGCTTTCTTT. Protein: CASSLAVGENTEAFF.

This chain links TRBV5-6 with TRBJ2-1, with D hard to call. The CDR3 loop spans 17 amino acids. Trimming left V 0 bases short and J 0 bases short, with 13 bases between. CDR1 SGHDT and CDR2 YYEEEE come from the germline V gene. The CDR3 reads CASSLVTSISSYNEQFF. Here the CDR3 DNA reads TGTGCCAGCAGCTTGGTGACATCAATCAGCTCCTACAATGAGCAGTTCTTC.

For the CDR3, the DNA is TGTGCCACCAGTGATCCTCATAGCGGGAGTGGGTATGAGCAGTTCTTC. Translation: CATSDPHSGSGYEQFF. The chain has TRBV24-1 and TRBJ2-1; 9 bases are shared with TRBD2. V trimming: 3 bases; J trimming: 8 bases; junction bases outside the gene matches: 10. This CDR3 is 16 amino acids long. From germline, CDR1 is KGHDR and CDR2 SFDVKD.

The chain has TRBV7-2 and TRBJ2-3, with 7 bases identical to TRBD2. Germline V gene sequence: CDR1 SGHTA, CDR2 FQGNSA. The CDR3 is made up of 15 amino acids. The junction had 9 bases not matched to a gene; V was cut back by 5 bases and J by 4 bases. The CDR3 reads CASSKGRERADTQYF. CDR3 coding DNA: TGTGCCAGCAGCAAGGGGCGGGAGAGGGCAGATACGCAGTATTTT.

The rearrangement links TRBV19 to TRBJ1-4, with 8 bases lining up with TRBD1. CDR3 length: 15 amino acids. The germline gives CDR1 LNHDA, CDR2 SQIVND (reference sequence). The J segment lost 11 bases and the V segment lost 6 bases, leaving 14 bases of the junction unmatched. The CDR3 coding sequence is TGTGCCAGTAGCGGCTTTGGGACAGGCCTGGGGAAACTGTTTTTT. Translation gives CASSGFGTGLGKLFF.

V gene TRBV28 combines with J gene TRBJ2-1; D is perhaps TRBD2 (6 bases). From germline, CDR1 is MDHEN and CDR2 SYDVKM. CDR3 size: 13 residues. Trimming removed 10 bases from V and 7 bases from J, with 17 bases in between. CDR3 sequence reads: CAIESKGRNEQFF. In nucleotides, the CDR3 is TGTGCCATCGAAAGTAAGGGGAGGAATGAGCAGTTCTTC. Complete variable domain (other parts from reference TRBV28 and TRBJ2-1): DVKVTQSSRYLVKRTGEKVFLECVQDMDHENMFWYRQDPGLGLRLIYFSYDVKMKEKGDIPEGYSVSREKKERFSLILESASTNQTSMYLCAIESKGRNEQFFGPGTRLTVL.

V usage is TRBV10-2 and J usage is TRBJ2-1; D unclear. The V gene lost 0 bases and the J gene lost 5 bases, with 11 bases spanning the gap. The germline gives CDR1 WSHSY, CDR2 SAAADI. This CDR3 contains 15 residues. As DNA, the CDR3 is TGCGCCAGCAGTGAGTCGAAATGGGGTAACAATGAGCAGTTCTTC. This gives the protein CASSESKWGNNEQFF.

The genes are TRBV18 and TRBJ2-7; 10 bases are shared with TRBD2. Looked up from germline, CDR1 is KGHSH and CDR2 is LQKENI. CDR3 length equals 17 residues. J was trimmed by 3 bases and V by 1 base; bases with no gene match: 9. Written as DNA, the CDR3 is TGTGCCAGCTCACCACTCGGAACTAGCGGGATTTTCTACGAGCAGTACTTC. Translating gives CASSPLGTSGIFYEQYF.

V gene TRBV28 combines with J gene TRBJ2-7; TRBD1 matches 8 bases. This CDR3 spans 14 amino acids. From germline, CDR1 is MDHEN and CDR2 SYDVKM. Trimming took 5 bases from V and 6 from J; bases not matched to a gene: 9. The CDR3 DNA reads as TGTGCCAGCAGTGCCGGGACAGGCATCGGCGAGCAGTACTTC. It codes for CASSAGTGIGEQYF.

In DNA, the CDR3 is TGCGCCAGCAGCCAAGACGACAGGGGGATAACAGATACGCAGTATTTT. Encoded protein: CASSQDDRGITDTQYF. The gene calls are TRBV4-3 and TRBJ2-3; 9 nucleotides match TRBD1. V lost 0 bases, J lost 3 bases, and 4 bases stayed unmatched. This CDR3 contains 16 residues. In germline, CDR1 is LGHNA, CDR2 YSLEER.

The V gene is TRBV7-2, the J gene TRBJ1-1; no reliable D call. V lost 8 bases to trimming and J lost 0 bases, with 10 bases between them. This CDR3 has 13 residues. Per germline, CDR1 SGHTA and CDR2 FQGNSA. The chain's CDR3 is CASAPQVNTEAFF. In DNA, the CDR3 is TGTGCCAGCGCCCCTCAGGTGAACACTGAAGCTTTCTTT.

This sequence joins TRBV4-2 and TRBJ1-2; D unclear. The length of the CDR3 is 13 residues. The germline CDR1 and CDR2 sequences are LGHNA and YNFKEQ. Trimming took off 0 bases at V and 7 bases at J, with 9 bases between the two ends. The CDR3 spells CASSQETRGGYTF. The CDR3 nucleotides are TGTGCCAGCAGCCAAGAGACCCGGGGTGGCTACACCTTC.